This TCR beta chain was identified in a study of CD8 T cells in Susac syndrome (dated by TCRdb to between 2019 and 2020). General notes on the study: The study used repertoire sequencing to test whether antigen drove CD8+ T cell activation and differentiation in Susac syndrome. The study compared CD8+ T cell repertoire clonality among approximately twelve healthy donors, approximately 14 Susac syndrome patients and approximately 16 multiple sclerosis patients.

The paper as a whole reports these results and caveats: The study acknowledged that relatively few individuals were included in the TCR sequencing and HLA analysis.

This clonotype was seen a few times. It has no known antigen specificity. One base away there is no much larger clone; base qualities are not given. From the germline V gene, CDR1 is LGHNA and CDR2 is YNFKEQ. From its cysteine to its phenylalanine, the CDR3 spans 15 amino acids. Just the 45-base CDR3 DNA is kept, in frame starting at base 1. V sheds 4 bases and J sheds 5 bases, leaving 18 bases between their ends. Peripheral blood CD8+ and CD4+ T cells from healthy donors, Susac syndrome patients and multiple sclerosis patients were profiled using high-throughput TCR beta sequencing. The multiple sclerosis controls were treatment-naive patients whose relapsing-remitting disease, either stable or active, fulfilled the revised McDonald criteria. Bulk CD8+ and CD4+ T cells were purified magnetically by negative isolation, whereas CD8+ TEMRA cells were enriched by FACS. Blood was drawn into EDTA tubes, processed within 24 hours, and PBMCs were isolated by density gradient centrifugation. PBMCs intended for TCR sequencing were cryopreserved in liquid nitrogen and thawed later in a water bath at 37 degrees C. The sorted or isolated CD4+, CD8+ and CD8+ TEMRA cells reached a purity of at least 90%.

RNA was extracted using the RNeasy kit, and roughly 0.45 to 1 ug of the RNA was reverse transcribed with random hexamers. The immunoSEQ multiplex PCR assay, which covers 54 Vbeta and 13 Jbeta segments, was used to amplify TCR beta CDR3 regions. Bias from PCR amplification was corrected by using a synthetic template baseline for primer optimization and for computational correction. In the paper's pipeline: Reads were assigned to V, D and J genes according to IMGT and analyzed in immunoSEQ Analyzer, with only productive sequences retained. Clonality was calculated as one minus the Shannon entropy normalized by log2 of the number of productive unique sequences. For each patient and control, public and private clones were evaluated among the 100 most prevalent clones. Susac-specific clones were defined as absent from healthy and MS cohorts, 800 to 1,200 published viral clones and other ImmuneACCESS disease sequences. TCRdb reran the public reads through fastp at Q25 and MiXCR, keeping productive beta chains. Every distinct CDR3 protein forms one entry, paired with its most common genes and DNA. The V and J calls reflect TCRdb's pipeline rather than the authors' work. The sample data list 250,000 to 300,000 distinct CDR3 sequences, and around 84% of these were observed just once. Clones ranked in the top ten supply about 0.11% of the sample.

The sequence came from a human donor with multiple sclerosis. The specimen was CD8+ T cells from PBMCs. This chain is built from TRBV4-2 and TRBJ2-7; the best D guess is TRBD2, with 5 bases matching. The DNA sequence follows: TGTGCCAGCAGCCCGGACTTTGGCGGGCTCGACGAGCAGTACTTC. Its amino acids are CASSPDFGGLDEQYF.